These 4 T cell receptor beta chains were all obtained from the same sample, sequenced in a study of blood T cells in healthy people across ages (dated by TCRdb to 2015 to 2017). Library preparation employed 5' RACE. The instrument was an Illumina HiSeq 2500. The second PCR ran for about 7 to 11 cycles and used a J-beta primer mix along with a sample-barcoded 5' primer. TCRdb ran its own pipeline on the public reads, namely fastp trimming at Q25 and MiXCR clone calling, and kept in-frame beta chains. A single entry per CDR3 protein holds the most common genes and DNA from its merged rows. Recorded for this sample are around 1,500,000 distinct CDR3 sequences; about 40% of them occurred a single time. Clones ranked in the top ten supply 7.9% of the sample. Material for sequencing was blood. These receptors all come from a woman younger than 30 in good health.

CDR3 sequence reads: CASSEKRSGRPSYNEQFF. The CDR3 coding sequence is TGTGCCAGCAGTGAGAAGCGGTCTGGCAGGCCCTCCTACAATGAGCAGTTCTTC. This chain connects TRBV2 to TRBJ2-1; D might be TRBD2 (5 bases). Looked up from germline, CDR1 is SNHLY and CDR2 is FYNNEI. This CDR3 spans 18 amino acids. Trimming took 3 bases from V and 0 from J, leaving 18 bases between them.

CDR3 sequence reads: CASSPRDREGTEAFF. DNA of the CDR3: TGTGCCAGCTCACCACGGGATCGGGAGGGCACTGAAGCTTTCTTT. The chain carries TRBV18 and TRBJ1-1; D unresolved. The V end was cut by 1 base, the J end by 4 bases, with 13 bases between. The CDR3 is made up of 15 amino acids. CDR1 is KGHSH, CDR2 LQKENI, per germline.

CDR3 in amino acids: CASSLSGQLNQPQHF. The CDR3 DNA follows: TGTGCCAGCAGTTTATCGGGACAGCTCAATCAGCCCCAGCATTTT. The rearrangement links TRBV27 to TRBJ1-5; TRBD1 aligns across 7 bases. After removal of 0 bases from V and 3 bases from J, the junction contained 2 bases not matched to a gene. Germline CDR1 is MNHEY and CDR2 is SMNVEV (reference sequence). This CDR3 is built from 15 residues.

This chain links TRBV20-1 with TRBJ2-7, with 8 positions matching TRBD2. J was trimmed by 3 bases and V by 5 bases; bases with no gene match: 12. The CDR3 has 15 amino acids. Per germline, CDR1 DFQATT and CDR2 SNEGSKA (reference sequence). CDR3 coding DNA: TGCAGTGCTCGTCAATTTAGCGGGAAATTCTACGAGCAGTACTTC. Its protein is CSARQFSGKFYEQYF.